A single sample gave rise to the 2 T cell receptor beta chains below, sequenced in a study of T cells in Graves' hyperthyroidism and ophthalmopathy. TCR beta CDR3 sequences were amplified from RNA transcripts. HTBI primers were used for first-round RT-PCR of the TCR CDR3. A single record per CDR3 protein comes from TCRdb applying MiXCR to the multiplex PCR reads. The data contain around 500,000 distinct CDR3 sequences, roughly 14% of them singletons. Sequenced material: blood. The receptors derive from a young woman with Graves' hyperthyroidism.

This clonotype was counted ten times or more. V gene TRBV15 combines with J gene TRBJ1-4; the D gene is possibly TRBD1 (5 bases). Trimming removed 3 bases from V and 4 bases from J, with 9 bases in between. The germline V gene has CDR1 LNHNV and CDR2 YYDKDF (reference sequence). The CDR3 is 14 amino acids. CDR3 bases: TGTGCCACCAGCAGGACAGATGATAATGAAAAACTGTTTTTT. This translates into CATSRTDDNEKLFF.

Many counts were recorded for this clonotype. The chain uses TRBV5-8 and TRBJ2-5; no reliable D call. The V and J ends lost 0 bases and 4 bases respectively, with 13 bases between them. CDR1 is SGHTS, CDR2 YDEGEE, per germline. The CDR3 has 15 residues. The CDR3 coding sequence is TGTGCCAGCAGCTTGGTATCAATCCGGAGAGAGACCCAGTACTTC. Its protein product is CASSLVSIRRETQYF.